The 20 T cell receptor beta chains below come from one sample, sequenced in a study of cytomegalovirus exposure and HLA in healthy donors. Primers for the PCR totalled 60 Vbeta and 13 Jbeta. Only in-frame clones appear in the TCRdb table, and some are missing; sequencing was by immunoSEQ multiplex PCR. Of over 200,000 clones in the sample, about 83% were seen once. The sample was PBMCs. These receptors were collected from a human donor in good health.

This chain joins TRBV25-1 and TRBJ2-1; 7 bases are a match to TRBD2. Germline lookup yields CDR1 MGHDK and CDR2 SYGVNS. Losses at the gene ends were 1 base for V and 0 bases for J; bases not matched to a gene: 3. This CDR3 contains 16 residues. CDR3 amino acids: CASSELLADSYNEQFF. The CDR3 DNA reads TGTGCCAGCAGTGAATTGCTAGCGGACTCCTACAATGAGCAGTTCTTC.

The V call is TRBV4-1, the J call TRBJ2-7, with D perhaps matching TRBD2 (6 bases). The CDR3 runs 15 residues. Trimming removed 1 base at V and 4 bases at J, with 14 bases between. From germline, CDR1 is MGHRA and CDR2 YSYEKL. CDR3 bases: TGCGCCAGCAGCCAAGGGAGGGGCGAAATTTACGAGCAGTACTTC. This gives the protein CASSQGRGEIYEQYF.

This clone was recorded a few times. This sequence joins TRBV19 and TRBJ2-7; TRBD2 matches at 7 bases. CDR3 length: 14 residues. V lost 1 base, J lost 3 bases, and 3 bases stayed unmatched. Germline CDR1 and CDR2: LNHDA and SQIVND (reference sequence). CDR3 nucleotide sequence: TGTGCCAGTAGTATAGCGGGAGGTATCTACGAGCAGTACTTC. This codes for CASSIAGGIYEQYF.

The chain employs TRBV18 and TRBJ2-7; 11 bases fit TRBD1. The CDR3 has 16 residues. V was pared by 3 bases and J by 3 bases, with 7 bases of the junction left unmatched. Germline V gives CDR1 KGHSH, CDR2 LQKENI. The CDR3 loop is CASSPSVGTGGYEQYF. The CDR3 bases are TGTGCCAGCTCACCGAGCGTCGGGACAGGGGGCTACGAGCAGTACTTC. Full variable domain (outside the CDR3, taken from reference TRBV18 and TRBJ2-7): NAGVMQNPRHLVRRRGQEARLRCSPMKGHSHVYWYRQLPEEGLKFMVYLQKENIIDESGMPKERFSAEFPKEGPSILRIQQVVRGDSAAYFCASSPSVGTGGYEQYFGPGTRLTVT.

The J gene is TRBJ2-7, the V gene TRBV6-6; D might be TRBD2 (6 bases). This CDR3 has 14 amino acids. Trimming shortened V by 0 bases and J by 0 bases, and 6 bases separated the two germline ends. Germline CDR1 MNHNY, CDR2 SVGAGI (reference sequence). CDR3 nucleotide sequence: TGTGCCAGCAGTTACTCTAGCGGCTCCTACGAGCAGTACTTC. Its translation is CASSYSSGSYEQYF.

The genes are TRBV27 and TRBJ1-2; 11 bases agree with TRBD1. CDR1 and CDR2 (germline): MNHEY, SMNVEV (reference sequence). The CDR3 totals 14 residues. V was pared by 6 bases and J by 7 bases, with 7 bases of the junction left unmatched. CDR3 sequence reads: CASRRTGGLRGYTF. The CDR3 region has the DNA TGTGCCAGCAGAAGGACAGGGGGCTTACGTGGCTACACCTTC.

J is TRBJ1-2 and V is TRBV9; the match to TRBD1 covers 9 bases. The CDR3 is 16 residues long. Germline loops: CDR1 SGDLS, CDR2 YYNGEE. V dropped 0 bases and J dropped 4; count of bases not matched to a gene: 7. The DNA of the CDR3 is TGTGCCAGCAGCGTAGAAGGGACAGGGTTGGGCTATGGCTACACCTTC. Protein product: CASSVEGTGLGYGYTF.

The gene calls are TRBV4-2 and TRBJ2-7; D is perhaps TRBD2 (6 bases). V lost 4 bases and J lost 6, with 16 bases in between. The CDR3 contains 14 residues. The germline CDR1 and CDR2 sequences are LGHNA and YNFKEQ. The DNA for the CDR3 is TGTGCCAGCAGCCGCCCCTCGGGAGACGGCGAGCAGTACTTC. Encoded protein: CASSRPSGDGEQYF.

The chain couples TRBV7-9 to TRBJ1-1, with unresolved D. Trimming shortened V by 5 bases and J by 0 bases, and 7 bases separated the two germline ends. The germline gives CDR1 SEHNR, CDR2 FQNEAQ (reference sequence). This CDR3 has 13 amino acids. Here the CDR3 reads CASSRDMNTEAFF. The CDR3 DNA reads as TGTGCCAGCAGCCGAGACATGAACACTGAAGCTTTCTTT.

The chain employs TRBV7-2 and TRBJ2-1; 15 bases are shared with TRBD2. The CDR3 sequence is 18 residues long. Unmatched junction bases numbered 15, after V lost 5 bases and J lost 10 bases. CDR1 and CDR2 from the germline V gene are SGHTA and FQGNSA. The CDR3 loop reads CASSPPGWTSGRDMEQFF. DNA of the CDR3: TGTGCCAGCAGCCCGCCGGGATGGACTAGCGGGAGGGACATGGAGCAGTTCTTC. The whole variable domain, filled in from reference TRBV7-2 and TRBJ2-1, reads GAGVSQSPSNKVTEKGKDVELRCDPISGHTALYWYRQSLGQGLEFLIYFQGNSAPDKSGLPSDRFSAERTGGSVSTLTIQRTQQEDSAVYLCASSPPGWTSGRDMEQFFGPGTRLTVL.

The table lists this clone with a few counts. This chain links TRBV6-5 with TRBJ2-7; 10 bases map to TRBD2. Germline V gene sequence: CDR1 MNHEY, CDR2 SVGAGI. V shed 0 bases and J 4 bases; nucleotides not matched to a gene: 6. The CDR3 extends over 16 amino acids. CDR3 sequence: CASSYSMLAGVYEQYF. CDR3 sequence (DNA): TGTGCCAGCAGTTACTCGATGCTAGCGGGAGTATACGAGCAGTACTTC.

The rearrangement uses TRBV19 and TRBJ1-3; D is ambiguous. Germline assignment: CDR1 LNHDA and CDR2 SQIVND (reference sequence). Trimming stripped 7 bases from V and 0 bases from J, with 13 bases between. The CDR3 is 15 amino acids. CDR3 DNA sequence: TGTGCCAGTATCGGCAGGCCGTTCTCTGGAAACACCATATATTTT. It yields the protein CASIGRPFSGNTIYF.

The V gene is TRBV27, the J gene TRBJ2-3, with 13 bases that match TRBD2. Losses at the gene ends were 5 bases for V and 6 bases for J; bases not matched to a gene: 8. The CDR3 has 16 residues. Germline V CDR1 and CDR2: MNHEY, SMNVEV (reference sequence). For the CDR3, the DNA is TGTGCCAGCAGTCTCCGGACTAGCGGGAGAGCCGATACGCAGTATTTT. This gives the protein CASSLRTSGRADTQYF.

The chain couples TRBV27 to TRBJ1-5; 9 positions agree with TRBD1. The CDR3 extends over 18 amino acids. The V gene end was trimmed by 5 bases and the J gene end by 1 base; junction bases not matched to a gene: 12. Germline values: CDR1 MNHEY, CDR2 SMNVEV (reference sequence). The CDR3 sequence is CASSPGQGRSSSNQPQHF. CDR3 nucleotide sequence: TGTGCCAGCAGTCCGGGACAGGGAAGGAGTTCGAGCAATCAGCCCCAGCATTTT.

V usage is TRBV19 and J usage is TRBJ2-7, with 12 bases matching TRBD1. With V trimmed by 3 bases and J by 4 bases, 4 bases remained unmatched. This CDR3 is 15 amino acids long. Germline V CDR1 and CDR2: LNHDA, SQIVND (reference sequence). CDR3 region: CASSIQGQGAYEQYF. CDR3 sequence (DNA): TGTGCCAGTAGTATTCAGGGACAGGGGGCGTACGAGCAGTACTTC.

The chain employs TRBV5-1 and TRBJ2-7, with 10 bases lining up with TRBD2. Germline V lookup: CDR1 SGHRS, CDR2 YFSETQ. The length of the CDR3 is 15 residues. V trimming: 2 bases; J trimming: 5 bases; junction bases outside the gene matches: 7. This CDR3 is CASSLGAGGPDEQYF. In DNA form, the CDR3 reads TGCGCCAGCAGCTTAGGAGCGGGAGGGCCCGACGAGCAGTACTTC.

The genes are TRBV28 and TRBJ1-3; 7 nucleotides match TRBD1. This CDR3 has 16 residues. Germline CDR1 reads MDHEN; CDR2 reads SYDVKM. Trimming removed 7 bases from V and 0 bases from J; junction bases left unmatched: 9. CDR3: CASKGFGTVSGNTIYF. For the CDR3, the DNA is TGTGCCAGCAAGGGATTCGGGACAGTCTCTGGAAACACCATATATTTT.

This chain links TRBV5-1 with TRBJ2-7; 11 bases line up with TRBD1. The CDR3 sequence is 16 residues long. Losses at the gene ends were 4 bases for V and 2 bases for J; bases not matched to a gene: 8. Germline CDR1 is SGHRS and CDR2 is YFSETQ. CDR3 region: CASSGGGTGGTYEQYF. CDR3 nucleotide sequence: TGCGCCAGCAGCGGCGGCGGGACAGGGGGGACCTACGAGCAGTACTTC.

The chain is built from TRBV4-2 and TRBJ2-7, with D unclear. The CDR3 runs to 16 residues. V lost 0 bases to trimming and J lost 2 bases, with 14 bases between them. Germline V CDR1 and CDR2: LGHNA, YNFKEQ. CDR3 coding DNA: TGTGCCAGCAGCCAAGAAGGAGTTCCTTGGCCCTACGAGCAGTACTTC. It translates to CASSQEGVPWPYEQYF.

The chain uses TRBV6-5 and TRBJ1-3; D is unclear. CDR3 length equals 15 residues. Trimming shortened V by 2 bases and J by 2 bases, and 10 bases separated the two germline ends. The germline V gene has CDR1 MNHEY and CDR2 SVGAGI. The CDR3 nucleotides read TGTGCCAGCAGTTACGGCGGGCTCGCTGGAAACACCATATATTTT. Protein sequence: CASSYGGLAGNTIYF.